This T cell receptor (beta chain) originates from a study of cytomegalovirus exposure and HLA in healthy donors (TCRdb year 2017). With respect to the entire study: According to an earlier analysis of 587 of the donors, about 179 million T cells yielded approximately 120 million unique TCR beta sequences and around 280 Gb of sequence data. An early release that covered more than 550 HLA-typed donors contained 250 to 350 gigabases of sequencing data and 65 million to 100 million unique TCR sequences. The genetic ancestry cluster associated with self-reported Caucasian donors included over 80% of the approximately 410 genotyped donors. The study aimed to test whether cataloging public T cell receptors could reveal signatures of past pathogen exposure. The T cell repertoires of 666 subjects were profiled by immunosequencing and related to cytomegalovirus serostatus. A separate validation cohort of approximately 120 different subjects was used in addition to the approximately 670-subject first cohort. To predict cytomegalovirus infection status, the study brought together high-throughput TCR immunosequencing, statistical association of individual TCRs with disease status, and machine learning. In a later analysis, previously published TCR beta repertoires from some 640 donors were re-analyzed and high-resolution HLA genotyping was added so that TCR occurrence patterns could be studied. Rather than using new phenotypic data, the later analysis identified candidate immune exposures from TCR beta sequences and from how often those sequences occurred across donors. In an earlier analysis of over 550 of the donors, high-throughput TCR beta sequencing was used to judge whether each TCR beta V gene segment behaved as functional or pseudogenic. Alongside the repertoire data, information on donor age, sex, ethnicity and CMV serostatus was compiled. Genome-wide SNP genotypes for about 55% of the 666 donors were used in a later genetic analysis, which treated that subset as a discovery cohort. Every repertoire in the discovery cohort had been generated on one and the same sequencing platform. HLA typing covered class I and class II loci at four-digit resolution. Typing coverage differed by locus: A, B, C, DRB1 and DQB1 were typed in roughly 620-640 donors, DQA1 in 500 to 550, DPA1 in approximately 600, and DPB1 in 472. Five DR-DQ haplotypes were handled as single units for association and clustering because linkage in the cohort was strong. Across approximately 400 genotyped donors of the cohort, an average of about 240,000 unique TCR beta nucleotide sequences per donor were sequenced, and roughly 20% of those sequences were non-productive.

Concerning this clone: Its antigen specificity is not known. The input lacks base qualities; no much larger clone sits a single base away.

The cohort was made up of 666 healthy bone marrow donors. At the time of sampling, every cohort member was nominally healthy, though immune exposures that went unrecorded were likely present. The donor tested CMV seronegative and was one of the 352 seronegative cohort members. Every donor gave a peripheral blood sample, and the peripheral blood mononuclear cells from that sample were used for TCR beta sequencing. Genomic DNA was extracted from the blood cell samples with the Qiagen DNeasy Blood Extraction Kit. Overall study results and their limits: The study gave a list of 150 to 200 TCR beta chains associated with cytomegalovirus. According to a later genetic analysis, donors in an Asian-associated ancestry cluster had fewer N-insertions in productive TCRs than the roughly 670-donor mean. A further reported finding was that TCR beta sequences accurately predicted the HLA-A and HLA-B alleles for most subjects in the first cohort. In both the original and validation cohorts, the classifier was reported to diagnose cytomegalovirus status with high specificity and sensitivity. A cluster of highly shared sequence variants was judged likely to represent a technical artifact of the sequencing pipeline. A few of the identified cytomegalovirus-associated TCR beta chains were confirmed in vitro to be specific for cytomegalovirus antigens. Broadly in line with IMGT annotations, most TCR beta V segments showed up in productive rearrangements about 90% or about 30% of the time in an earlier analysis of approximately 600 of the donors. A later analysis found that most CMV-associated TCR beta chains appeared HLA-restricted, with HLA associations seemingly driven largely by CMV exposure. When HLA alleles, especially DR and DQ, strongly co-occurred, attributing TCR associations to individual alleles was difficult. In a later genetic analysis, a missense DCLRE1C variant was associated with V-gene and J-gene trimming of TCR beta chains, and the association was replicated in an independent cohort. While some public TCRs were present in many individuals, most TCR sequences turned up only very rarely across donors. The earlier analysis of about 600 of the donors excluded about 16 rarely observed V segments, including chromosome 9 orphons, because counts were too low. Correlated functional status among segregating V segments might be attributable to linkage disequilibrium, but an unknown experimental factor could not be ruled out. HLA typing was unavailable for some donors at each locus, so association tests used only the typed subset. For the cohort, immune exposure information was limited to CMV serostatus. Compared with equally common non-associated chains, HLA-associated TCR beta chains in a later analysis were more clonally expanded and had lower generation probabilities. Some IMGT-functional V segments, including TRBV6-2 and TRBV6-3, could not be distinguished by the 87-base-pair reads and were therefore excluded. Sequencing depth was assumed to be roughly uniform across donors in the presence/absence analyses, though that assumption may not hold. In a later analysis, the rate of TCR association differed among HLA loci, with DRB1 alleles having the most associated TCRs and HLA-C alleles having the fewest. A later analysis associated about 18,000 TCR beta sequences with specific HLA alleles at a false discovery rate of 0.05. This cohort had only TCR beta chains sequenced, and the lack of alpha or paired-chain data limited which features could be detected. The authors suggested that the approach could potentially be generalized to other disease states and immunological phenotypes. In a later analysis, several top co-occurrence clusters were reported to appear linked to parvovirus B19, influenza, CMV and Epstein-Barr virus.

V gives up 4 bases and J gives up 0 bases, and the segment between their germline ends measures 13 bases. The germline V gene specifies MGHRA as CDR1 and YSYEKL as CDR2. The CDR3 spans 17 residues, from the cysteine through the phenylalanine. The entry retains the CDR3 DNA only, 51 bases that are in frame from base 1. The library was generated by the immunoSEQ multiplex PCR assay. For the multiplex PCR, a mixture combining 60 forward primers for TCR Vbeta segments and 13 reverse primers for TCR Jbeta segments was used. The CDR3 region of rearranged TCR beta genes was amplified from genomic DNA with a multiplex PCR assay. The Illumina HiSeq System was used to sequence the amplified TCR beta libraries as 87-base-pair reads. Per the source publication's procedure: A later analysis counted around 72 million unique TCR beta chains across the 500 to 850 repertoires, and 10 million to 12 million of these chains were shared by at least two donors. A nearest-neighbor algorithm error-corrected the raw reads and collapsed the reads into unique sequences, merging closely related sequences to remove PCR and sequencing errors. CDR3 sequences were aligned to IMGT reference sequences to assign V, D and J gene segments. For a sequence to be retained, a match of at least six nucleotides to both a V gene segment and a J gene segment was required. A rearrangement counted as productive if the CDR3 had no stop codons and remained in frame with V and J, and every other rearrangement counted as non-productive. CDR3 was defined by IMGT convention, running from the second conserved V-encoded cysteine to the conserved J-encoded phenylalanine. Sequences without an unambiguous match to a single V gene segment were excluded from the earlier analysis of 500 to 700 of the donors. An earlier analysis of just under 600 of the donors called V segments functional above 56.7% productive rearrangements and segregating when the between-donor standard deviation exceeded 5%. A statistical classification framework was developed to diagnose cytomegalovirus status using the catalog of TCR beta chain sequences. A later analysis assigned V and J genes by comparing TCR nucleotide sequences with IMGT/GENE-DB human TR gene sequences. A later analysis assigned CDR3 sequences and most-parsimonious VDJ recombination scenarios with the TCRdist pipeline. A later analysis defined each TCR beta chain by its CDR3 amino acid sequence plus V-gene family, and excluded reads lacking a unique V-gene family. A later analysis removed 592 highly shared, low-generation-probability nucleotide sequences to deal with suspected cross-contamination and a sequencing artifact. In a later analysis, a clonal expansion index was calculated for each public chain from normalized within-repertoire ranks of inferred template counts. Generation probabilities in a later analysis came from a VDJ recombination model fitted to out-of-frame rearrangements, and those results were checked against IGoR. In a later analysis, hypergeometric tests were used to score TCR-TCR, TCR-HLA and TCR-CMV co-occurrence, with a repertoire-size bias correction applied to TCR pairs. A later analysis estimated false discovery rates by permuting HLA or CMV assignments 20 times. In a later analysis, co-occurring TCRs were grouped using DBSCAN, and TCRdist sequence similarity was added for clustering within HLA-allele-positive subsets. Repertoires with fewer than 30,000 or more than 120,000 public chains, plus five repertoires with anomalous nucleotide sharing, were excluded from co-occurrence clustering. TCRdb limited this immuneACCESS table to in-frame rearrangements with V and J called. A share of clones is missing; checked studies link under half to unresolved V genes, and the rest is unexplained. That table is the source of V, J and clone size, and D and trimming were worked out from the DNA. In this sample the table shows 100,000 to 150,000 clones, around 80% of which occur a single time. Approximately 1.2% of the sample belongs to the ten largest clones.

The rearranged segments are TRBV4-1 and TRBJ2-6; a tentative D call is TRBD2 (6 bases match). The sequencing input was PBMCs. The TCR sequence derives from a female donor in good health and CMV-seronegative. The CDR3 region: CASSRRDWSSGANVLTF. The DNA sequence is as follows: TGCGCCAGCAGCCGCCGGGACTGGAGCTCTGGGGCCAACGTCCTGACTTTC.